This T cell receptor (beta chain) was identified during a study of CXCR3-negative and CXCR3-positive naive CD8 T cells. Study as a whole: Sequencing yielded approximately 130 million TRB reads, roughly 1.5 +/- 0.3 million per library.

Through 5' RACE with UMI labels, the TRB cDNA libraries were prepared. TCRdb reprocessed the 5' RACE reads; each CDR3 protein has one entry and no DNA is given. There are over 4,500 distinct CDR3 sequences in the sample, with less than 3.5% held by the top ten. On this clonotype: Its antigen is still unknown.

Study results and caveats: Across naive subsets, surface CD5 expression was comparable, and TCR strength was inferred from properties of the TRB CDR3.

The CDR3 loop spans 15 amino acids. Germline V gene lookup returns CDR1 SEHNR and CDR2 FQNEAQ (reference sequence). Sequencing used naive CXCR3- CD8+ T cells from blood. Subset of the sample: CD45RO-CCR7+CD27+CD95- naive CD8+ T cells lacking CXCR3 (TNR3-). This clonotype originated in a human donor in good health. Some clones in this sample may be carry-over from other donors' samples. V and J are TRBV7-9 and TRBJ2-1; TCRdb reports TRBD1, a call that lacks DNA to check it against. CDR3 protein: CASSLGSGGPNEQFF.